These 18 T cell receptor beta chains originate from one sample sequenced in a study of CD8 T cells in ankylosing spondylitis. Overall study results and limits: It appeared that ankylosing spondylitis blood was characterized by a TCR beta motif of under ten highly homologous variants.

These TCRs' antigens remain unknown. Each CDR3 protein gets one entry after TCRdb re-called the 5' RACE reads with MiXCR. The profile shows about 330,000 distinct CDR3 sequences, 8% of them singletons. Sequencing was done on a sample of blood, either unsorted or a sorted T cell fraction (not recorded which). These receptors were obtained from a male donor with ankylosing spondylitis.

This clonotype was counted at least ten times. CDR3 protein: CASSLRRDIQETQYF. The CDR3 coding sequence is TGTGCCAGCAGTTTGCGCCGGGACATTCAAGAGACCCAGTACTTC. This chain joins TRBV27 and TRBJ2-5; D possibly corresponds to TRBD1 (6 bases). V was trimmed by 3 bases and J by 2 bases, leaving 13 bases between them. The CDR3 is made up of 15 amino acids. Germline loops: CDR1 MNHEY, CDR2 SMNVEV (reference sequence).

This clonotype was counted a few times. This sequence joins TRBV30 and TRBJ2-7; D assignment may be TRBD1 or TRBD2 (5 bases each). Trimming removed 2 bases from V and 5 bases from J, with 22 bases in between. Germline V gene lookup returns CDR1 GTSNPN and CDR2 SVGIG (reference sequence). The CDR3 sequence is 16 residues long. This CDR3 is CAWSPGAKGWDNEQYF. CDR3 nucleotide sequence: TGTGCCTGGAGTCCCGGGGCGAAAGGGTGGGATAACGAGCAGTACTTC.

The chain couples TRBV27 to TRBJ2-5; no definite D call. This CDR3 comprises 14 residues. Germline V gives CDR1 MNHEY, CDR2 SMNVEV (reference sequence). Trimming cost V 5 bases and J 9 bases, with 19 bases left between them. CDR3 bases: TGTGCCAGCAGTCCGAAGGTCAGCAATACAGCCCAGTACTTC. Its protein is CASSPKVSNTAQYF.

This clonotype was counted at least ten times. The chain links TRBV11-3 to TRBJ2-2; TRBD1 matches at 7 bases. The CDR3 has 15 amino acids. With V trimmed by 5 bases and J by 2 bases, 5 bases remained unmatched. Germline CDR1 SGHNT, CDR2 YENEEA. In DNA form, the CDR3 reads TGTGCCAGCAGCCCCAGGGACAGAAACACCGGGGAGCTGTTTTTT. As protein: CASSPRDRNTGELFF.

This clonotype occurred a few times. The genes are TRBV29-1 and TRBJ1-3, with D unclear. This CDR3 has 13 residues. The germline gives CDR1 SQVTM, CDR2 ANQGSEA. Trimming removed 6 bases at V and 0 bases at J, with 9 bases between. The CDR3 protein is CSVGLLSGNTIYF. Written as DNA, the CDR3 is TGCAGCGTAGGTCTCCTCTCTGGAAACACCATATATTTT.

In this sample, this clonotype turned up a few times. CDR3 sequence (DNA): TGTGCCAGCAGCACACTGGACAGCACAGATACGCAGTATTTT. Its translation: CASSTLDSTDTQYF. V and J are TRBV5-5 and TRBJ2-3; D not certain. Between the trimmed V and J ends, which lost 4 bases and 0 bases, there was a span of 9 bases. Germline values: CDR1 SGHKS, CDR2 YYEKEE (reference sequence). The CDR3 spans 14 residues.

This clonotype was seen a few times. The genes are TRBV5-1 and TRBJ2-1, with a weak D call TRBD1 (5 bases). Germline CDR1 SGHRS, CDR2 YFSETQ. The CDR3 spans 15 residues. V shed 5 bases and J shed 7 bases, with 19 bases lying between them. The CDR3 DNA reads as TGCGCCAGCAGATTTTCCAGGGTAATAATGAATGAGCAGTTCTTC. This codes for CASRFSRVIMNEQFF.

The V call is TRBV6-5, the J call TRBJ1-1, with D maybe TRBD1 (6 bases). There are 15 residues in the CDR3. The V end lost 0 bases, the J end lost 5 bases, and 13 bases lay between the germline ends. Germline-derived CDR1 and CDR2 are MNHEY and SVGAGI. CDR3 sequence reads: CASSYSDTRGTEAFF. The CDR3 DNA sequence: TGTGCCAGCAGTTACTCGGACACGAGGGGGACTGAAGCTTTCTTT.

This clonotype was seen a handful of times. The chain recombines TRBV29-1 with TRBJ2-7, with 8 nucleotides matching TRBD2. Trimming removed 6 bases from V and 6 bases from J; junction bases left unmatched: 7. The CDR3 totals 12 residues. Germline V gives CDR1 SQVTM, CDR2 ANQGSEA. This CDR3 is CSVRRGGAEQYF. The CDR3 coding sequence is TGCAGCGTCCGCCGGGGGGGAGCCGAGCAGTACTTC.

The J gene is TRBJ1-4, the V gene TRBV2, with D possibly being TRBD1 (5 bases). The CDR3 spans 15 residues. Looked up from germline, CDR1 is SNHLY and CDR2 is FYNNEI. V lost 2 bases, J lost 3 bases, and 10 bases lay in between. CDR3 protein: CASSELGHSNEKLFF. The CDR3 DNA reads TGTGCCAGCAGTGAATTGGGGCACTCTAATGAAAAACTGTTTTTT.

J is TRBJ2-1 and V is TRBV5-1; 7 nucleotides line up with TRBD2. The V gene's germline CDR1 is SGHRS and CDR2 YFSETQ. The CDR3 length is 15 residues. With 5 bases clipped from V and 3 bases from J, the junction kept 8 bases outside the gene matches. CDR3 coding DNA: TGCGCCAGCAGTCGTCCCCGGGACTACTACAATGAGCAGTTCTTC. It translates to CASSRPRDYYNEQFF.

This clonotype was picked up a small number of times. The chain couples TRBV7-9 to TRBJ2-7; 7 nucleotides line up with TRBD1. Per germline, CDR1 SEHNR and CDR2 FQNEAQ (reference sequence). The V gene end was trimmed by 2 bases and the J gene end by 0 bases; junction bases not matched to a gene: 1. The length of the CDR3 is 14 residues. CDR3 bases: TGTGCCAGCAGCTTACAGGGGGTCTCCTACGAGCAGTACTTC. Protein sequence: CASSLQGVSYEQYF.

This clonotype has just a few counts. V and J are TRBV10-3 and TRBJ2-3; TRBD2 is a possible D gene (6 bases). V was cut by 3 bases and J by 0 bases, with 7 bases left in between. Germline loops: CDR1 ENHRY, CDR2 SYGVKD. CDR3 length: 14 residues. This CDR3 reads CAISETSSTDTQYF. The CDR3 DNA follows: TGTGCCATCAGTGAAACTAGCAGCACAGATACGCAGTATTTT.

This clonotype was counted many times. V usage is TRBV7-9 and J usage is TRBJ1-4; D is undetermined. V was clipped by 8 bases and J by 0 bases, with 10 bases between them. CDR1 and CDR2 from the germline V gene are SEHNR and FQNEAQ (reference sequence). The CDR3 totals 14 residues. Here the CDR3 reads CASRSVATNEKLFF. The CDR3 nucleotides read TGTGCCAGCCGCTCAGTTGCAACTAATGAAAAACTGTTTTTT.

The sample holds a few counts of this clonotype. The V and J genes are TRBV7-3 and TRBJ1-1, with D perhaps matching TRBD1 (5 bases). CDR1 is SGHTA and CDR2 is FQGTGA in the germline V gene. This CDR3 region has 15 residues. Trimming took off 0 bases at V and 2 bases at J, with 10 bases between the two ends. CDR3 amino acids: CASSLTPDRNTEAFF. The CDR3 nucleotides read TGTGCCAGCAGCTTAACCCCCGACAGAAACACTGAAGCTTTCTTT.

This clonotype was counted ten times or more. V usage is TRBV5-1 and J usage is TRBJ2-1; TRBD2 aligns across 9 bases. Germline CDR1 SGHRS, CDR2 YFSETQ. The CDR3 consists of 15 residues. V lost 1 base, J lost 7 bases, and 6 bases stayed unmatched. DNA for the CDR3: TGCGCCAGCAGCTTGAAGCGGGAGGTTGGGAATGAGCAGTTCTTC. Amino acids: CASSLKREVGNEQFF.

The rearrangement joins TRBV7-6 to TRBJ2-1; D is uncertain. Germline V gene lookup returns CDR1 SGHVS and CDR2 FNYEAQ. V was trimmed by 4 bases and J by 7 bases, leaving 14 bases between them. The CDR3 consists of 14 residues. The CDR3 reads CASSSRFLVNEQFF. Written as DNA, the CDR3 is TGTGCCAGCAGCTCCCGATTTCTTGTGAATGAGCAGTTCTTC.

This clonotype was found a few times. The genes are TRBV7-6 and TRBJ2-7; TRBD1 matches 8 bases. Germline V gene lookup returns CDR1 SGHVS and CDR2 FNYEAQ. V dropped 5 bases and J dropped 0; count of bases not matched to a gene: 6. This CDR3 has 15 amino acids. The CDR3 region is CASSTGQGLSYEQYF. In DNA, the CDR3 is TGTGCCAGCAGCACTGGACAGGGCCTCTCCTACGAGCAGTACTTC.